This T cell receptor beta chain came from a study of blood T cell repertoires in COVID-19. Study-level background: The United States, Italy and Spain provided the acute and convalescent COVID-19 samples. The cDNA or gDNA used as material had been derived from T cells, B-cell-depleted T cells, or PBMCs.

The germline V gene has CDR1 KGHSH and CDR2 LQKENI. This CDR3 is built from 17 residues. Trimming stripped 2 bases from V and 2 bases from J, with 13 bases between. In the source study's methods: Quantification of nucleated cells was approximated via reference gene primer amplification. The data were produced by immunoSEQ multiplex PCR, yet TCRdb's version contains in-frame clones alone and is incomplete. That table furnishes V, J and clone size, whereas the DNA furnished D and trimming. This repertoire shows around 370,000 clones, almost 90% found once; its top ten account for about 7%. Sequencing was performed on peripheral blood. This receptor was obtained from a man between 18 and 29 years old with active or convalescent COVID-19. The chain has TRBV18 and TRBJ2-6; D possibly corresponds to TRBD2 (5 bases). This CDR3 reads CASSPFLSGAGANVLTF. In DNA, the CDR3 is TGTGCCAGCTCACCATTTCTGTCCGGGGCTGGGGCCAACGTCCTGACTTTC. The full variable domain, with the rest looked up from reference TRBV18 and TRBJ2-6, is NAGVMQNPRHLVRRRGQEARLRCSPMKGHSHVYWYRQLPEEGLKFMVYLQKENIIDESGMPKERFSAEFPKEGPSILRIQQVVRGDSAAYFCASSPFLSGAGANVLTFGAGSRLTVL.